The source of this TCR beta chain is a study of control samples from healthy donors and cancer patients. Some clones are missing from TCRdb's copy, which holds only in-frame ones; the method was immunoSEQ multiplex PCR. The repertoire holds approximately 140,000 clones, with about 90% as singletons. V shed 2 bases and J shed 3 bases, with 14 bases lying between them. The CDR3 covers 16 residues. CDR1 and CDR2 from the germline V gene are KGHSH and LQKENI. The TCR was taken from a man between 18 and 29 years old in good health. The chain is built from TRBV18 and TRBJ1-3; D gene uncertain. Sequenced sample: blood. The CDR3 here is CASSPGGSFGGNTIYF. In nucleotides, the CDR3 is TGTGCCAGCTCACCAGGCGGGTCGTTCGGTGGAAACACCATATATTTT.